A single sample is the source of the 13 T cell receptor beta chains below, sequenced in a study of cytomegalovirus exposure and HLA in healthy donors. Some clones are missing from TCRdb's copy, which holds only in-frame ones; the method was immunoSEQ multiplex PCR. The table has approximately 58,000 clones, 85% to 95% seen once. The sequenced sample consisted of PBMCs. All receptors derive from a woman aged 18-29 years in good health and CMV-seropositive.

The chain couples TRBV27 to TRBJ2-7; possible D gene TRBD1, 5 bases. The CDR3 has 15 amino acids. The V end was cut by 5 bases, the J end by 5 bases, with 19 bases between. The germline gives CDR1 MNHEY, CDR2 SMNVEV (reference sequence). DNA of the CDR3: TGTGCCAGCAGTCGGCGGACACAGGTGGCGGACGAGCAGTACTTC. Translating gives CASSRRTQVADEQYF.

V gene TRBV6-1 combines with J gene TRBJ2-2; possibly TRBD1 for D (5 bases). This CDR3 is built from 14 residues. Germline V gives CDR1 MNHNS, CDR2 SASEGT. Trimming left V 11 bases short and J 0 bases short, with 13 bases between. The CDR3 is CAGFDSANTGELFF. Here the CDR3 DNA reads TGTGCCGGATTTGACAGCGCGAACACCGGGGAGCTGTTTTTT.

The V call is TRBV5-6, the J call TRBJ2-3; 9 bases align to TRBD1. The ends lost 3 bases at V and 6 bases at J; junction bases unmatched: 8. This CDR3 has 15 amino acids. Germline V CDR1 and CDR2: SGHDT, YYEEEE. The CDR3 region is CASSSPGQGWDTQYF. The DNA for the CDR3 is TGTGCCAGCAGCTCCCCGGGACAGGGTTGGGATACGCAGTATTTT. Using reference TRBV5-6 and TRBJ2-3 for the parts outside the CDR3, the full variable domain is DAGVTQSPTHLIKTRGQQVTLRCSPKSGHDTVSWYQQALGQGPQFIFQYYEEEERQRGNFPDRFSGHQFPNYSSELNVNALLLGDSALYLCASSSPGQGWDTQYFGPGTRLTVL.

The gene calls are TRBV7-6 and TRBJ1-1; weak D call: TRBD1 (6 bases). The CDR3 spans 15 residues. V gave up 5 bases and J gave up 3 bases, with 16 bases separating them. The germline CDR1 and CDR2 sequences are SGHVS and FNYEAQ. CDR3 region: CASSAHRDRYTEAFF. CDR3 in DNA: TGTGCCAGCAGCGCCCACAGGGACCGGTACACTGAAGCTTTCTTT.

CDR3 DNA: TGTGCCAGCAGTGCCGCACTAGCGACACAAGAGACCCAGTACTTC. Protein sequence: CASSAALATQETQYF. This chain uses TRBV27 with TRBJ2-5; TRBD2 matches at 7 bases. This CDR3 is built from 15 residues. Losses at the gene ends were 5 bases for V and 2 bases for J; bases not matched to a gene: 8. Per germline, CDR1 MNHEY and CDR2 SMNVEV (reference sequence).

J is TRBJ2-7 and V is TRBV19; D might be TRBD1 (5 bases). This CDR3 comprises 14 residues. Trimming removed 1 base from V and 0 bases from J, with 7 bases in between. Germline CDR1 and CDR2: LNHDA and SQIVND (reference sequence). Written as DNA, the CDR3 is TGTGCCAGTAGTATAGCAGACAGCTCCTACGAGCAGTACTTC. This codes for CASSIADSSYEQYF.

The rearrangement joins TRBV10-3 to TRBJ1-2; tentative D call: TRBD1 (6 bases). The CDR3 spans 13 residues. Trimming removed 6 bases at V and 4 bases at J, with 12 bases between. Germline CDR1 ENHRY, CDR2 SYGVKD. The CDR3 DNA reads TGTGCCATCAGCGCAGGGGTACCCTATGGCTACACCTTC. The encoded protein is CAISAGVPYGYTF.

The genes are TRBV6-1 and TRBJ1-3; D uncertain. Germline CDR1 is MNHNS and CDR2 is SASEGT. This CDR3 spans 14 amino acids. Trimming removed 2 bases from V and 2 bases from J, with 7 bases in between. CDR3 protein: CASSESVPGNTIYF. CDR3 nucleotide sequence: TGTGCCAGCAGTGAATCGGTTCCTGGAAACACCATATATTTT.

The gene calls are TRBV9 and TRBJ2-1; 13 bases line up with TRBD2. Trimming removed 4 bases from V and 5 bases from J; junction bases left unmatched: 6. The CDR3 loop spans 16 amino acids. Germline CDR1 reads SGDLS; CDR2 reads YYNGEE. The CDR3 here is CASSPRLAGGNNEQFF. For the CDR3, the DNA is TGTGCCAGCAGCCCGAGACTAGCGGGGGGCAACAATGAGCAGTTCTTC. Combining the CDR3 with reference TRBV9 and TRBJ2-1 gives the whole variable domain DSGVTQTPKHLITATGQRVTLRCSPRSGDLSVYWYQQSLDQGLQFLIQYYNGEERAKGNILERFSAQQFPDLHSELNLSSLELGDSALYFCASSPRLAGGNNEQFFGPGTRLTVL.

This chain uses TRBV9 with TRBJ2-5; TRBD1 matches at 12 bases. The V gene's germline CDR1 is SGDLS and CDR2 YYNGEE. J lost 1 base, V lost 3 bases, and 4 bases had no gene match. The CDR3 extends over 16 amino acids. Here the CDR3 reads CASSARDRGPQETQYF. The CDR3, as DNA: TGTGCCAGCAGCGCAAGGGACAGGGGGCCCCAAGAGACCCAGTACTTC.

A word on this clone: The same CDR3 can be traced to other DNA sequences in this sample. The chain carries TRBV6-1 and TRBJ2-3, with D possibly matching TRBD2 (6 bases). The CDR3 has 15 amino acids. From germline, CDR1 is MNHNS and CDR2 SASEGT. V was trimmed by 8 bases and J by 4 bases, leaving 19 bases between them. CDR3 coding DNA: TGTGCCAGCCTACCCGGCGGAGGGGAGGCAGATACGCAGTATTTT. This gives the protein CASLPGGGEADTQYF.

CDR3 sequence: CASSPGGTEAFF. CDR3 in DNA: TGTGCCAGCAGTCCGGGGGGTACTGAAGCTTTCTTT. This chain connects TRBV27 to TRBJ1-1; D possibly corresponds to TRBD1 (5 bases). The germline V gene has CDR1 MNHEY and CDR2 SMNVEV (reference sequence). The CDR3 covers 12 residues. V was trimmed by 5 bases and J by 5 bases, leaving 9 bases between them.

The chain couples TRBV19 to TRBJ2-7, with a tentative D call TRBD2 (6 bases). Trimming took 9 bases from V and 5 from J, leaving 20 bases between them. Germline lookup yields CDR1 LNHDA and CDR2 SQIVND (reference sequence). The CDR3 totals 14 residues. CDR3: CASPDRDLADEQYF. The CDR3 DNA reads TGTGCCAGCCCAGACCGGGACTTGGCGGACGAGCAGTACTTC.